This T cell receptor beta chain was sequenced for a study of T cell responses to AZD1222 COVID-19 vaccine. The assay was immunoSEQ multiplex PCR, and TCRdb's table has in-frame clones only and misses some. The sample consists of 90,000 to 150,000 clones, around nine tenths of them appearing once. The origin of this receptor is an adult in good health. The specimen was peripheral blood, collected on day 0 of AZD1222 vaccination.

The CDR3 DNA sequence: TGTGCCAGCAGTTACTATCGCTCAACTAATGAAAAACTGTTTTTT. This translates into CASSYYRSTNEKLFF. The chain links TRBV6-5 to TRBJ1-4; no definite D call. Germline CDR1 reads MNHEY; CDR2 reads SVGAGI. This CDR3 is built from 15 residues. V was shortened by 1 base and J by 0 bases, with 6 bases between the two germline ends.